This TCR beta chain appears in the sequencing data of a study of beta chain features in type 1 diabetes (dated by TCRdb to 2017 to 2018). Some background on the complete study: Mean age, gender distribution, total cell number and subset yield were not different between patients and healthy donors. Across all samples, almost 110 million sorted cells were examined, and cell number per subset correlated strongly with RNA yield. In the study, TCRB repertoires of sorted circulating CD4+ T cell subsets from recently diagnosed type 1 diabetes patients were compared with those of matched healthy donors. Naive and central memory subsets were obtained from all 28 donors, but regulatory and stem cell-like memory subsets were isolated from only 8 patients and about 8 healthy donors. Overall study outcomes, separate from this receptor: Because cDNA rather than genomic DNA was sequenced, highly expressing activated cells could have been over-represented, although no difference in activation and CD3 levels was found between groups. Because the HLA sub-analyses included only small numbers of individuals, any influence of HLA type on TCRB rearrangement was left unresolved. PCR might favor shorter templates, but patient and control samples were amplified and corrected together, so any skew would affect both groups equally. Patients with type 1 diabetes made fewer insertions and deleted more nucleotides at VDJ recombination sites, implying thymic rearrangement abnormalities. Naive, central memory and regulatory TCRB repertoires appeared more similar among patients than among healthy donors. In all four CD4+ subsets, TCRB CDR3 length was moderately but significantly shorter in type 1 diabetes patients.

V and J are truncated by 5 bases and 4 bases respectively, leaving an intervening sequence of 15 bases. The germline V gene supplies CDR1 SGHRS and CDR2 YFSETQ. There are 15 amino acids in the CDR3, from cysteine to phenylalanine inclusive. Only the CDR3 part of the read is kept: 45 bases, read in frame from the first base. Regarding this clone: Its antigen remains unidentified. The sample holds no much larger clone one base away, and base qualities are not on file.

A single peripheral blood draw of approximately 110 mL on average was collected from each donor into heparinised tubes. Naive, central memory, regulatory and stem cell-like memory CD4+ T cells were sorted on a BD FACSAria II using a panel including CD45RO, CCR7, CD25, CD127, CD95 and CD27. Every sorted population had a purity above 95%. Right away, PBMCs were isolated by Lymphoprep density gradient centrifugation and were stained directly, with no culture step. So that batch effects would be minimized, each experiment stained and sorted samples in pairs, pairing one healthy donor with one patient. The entire isolated RNA was reverse transcribed using the High Capacity cDNA Reverse Transcription Kit, and thus expressed TCRB transcripts were sequenced. Naive, central memory and regulatory T cell samples underwent deep immunoSEQ sequencing, averaging around 4 million total reads per sample. After sorted cells were lysed in RLT buffer, RNA was extracted with DNase-treated RNeasy Micro or Mini kits, with the choice depending on cell number. To prevent cross-contamination, every cell subset was processed on its own, while patient and healthy donor samples were processed together. Using the immunoSEQ multiplex PCR, TCRB sequences were amplified from cDNA into 87-bp fragments spanning the CDR3 region. Amplicons were sequenced on the Illumina HiSeq platform. Per the authors' processing: PCR bias was corrected computationally using synthetic template baselines, and reads within Hamming distance 2 were collapsed, with unmergeable singletons discarded. Reads were aligned against IMGT so that V, D and J genes, CDR3 length and insertions or deletions at six rearrangement sites could be assigned. Within each subset, clonotype counts were normalized to sorted cell number, and only after that were true diversity and Gini coefficients computed with the tcR R package. The overlap coefficient, calculated on TCRB nucleotide sequences, was used to measure repertoire sharing. Out-of-frame TCRB sequences from naive cells were analyzed to stand in for the pre-selection repertoire. TCRdb obtained this table from immuneACCESS and retained in-frame rearrangements with V and J assigned. These tables miss some clones; where compared with another copy, unresolved V genes account for less than half of the shortfall, and the remainder is unexplained. From that table come the V and J calls and clone size; the DNA was used to work out D and trimming. This sample holds about 620,000 clones; 15% were observed only once. Jointly, the top ten make up 0.093% of the sample.

This chain joins TRBV5-1 to TRBJ2-2, with the identity of the D gene unclear. The sequenced material came from naive CD4+ T cells from blood. Interpreted using the paper, the cell subset or site label stands for: true naive CD4+ T cells. This clonotype was sampled from a man aged 18 to 29 in good health. The nucleotide sequence reads as follows: TGCGCCAGCAGAAGAGACAAACAGAGCACCGGGGAGCTGTTTTTT. Translated, this gives CASRRDKQSTGELFF.